Given below is one T cell receptor (beta chain) in context. Its antigen is undetermined. The data were obtained in a study of brain T cells in children with intractable seizures. Study results and limitations: HCMV serostatus was not known, and viral specificity came from CDR3 similarity only. Absence of clones before surgery may stem from lower sequencing depth.

Surgery cases with the highest brain T cell transcript signatures were chosen for sequencing. At least one anti-epileptic drug was given before surgery. Sequenced by immunoSEQ multiplex PCR; TCRdb stores in-frame clones only, minus some. The data show roughly 64,000 clones, roughly 95% seen once. CDR3 length: 15 residues. The germline CDR1 and CDR2 sequences are SGHTA and FQGNSA. The V end was cut by 1 base, the J end by 3 bases, with 10 bases between. The receptor was isolated from a boy in the first two years of life with focal cortical dysplasia and intractable seizures. The chain employs TRBV7-2 and TRBJ2-4; D may match TRBD1 or TRBD2 (5 bases each). This specimen was peripheral blood, taken at surgery. The CDR3 protein is CASSLGGASKNIQYF. CDR3 nucleotides: TGTGCCAGCAGCTTAGGAGGGGCTAGCAAAAACATTCAGTACTTC.